This T cell receptor beta chain was documented in a study of blood T cell repertoires in COVID-19. The CDR3 is made up of 14 amino acids. V gave up 3 bases and J gave up 3 bases, with 11 bases separating them. Germline V gives CDR1 ENHRY, CDR2 SYGVKD. Here immunoSEQ multiplex PCR was the method, and the copy in TCRdb shows in-frame clones only, minus some. This sample has 110,000 to 150,000 clones; approximately 80% occur once, and the top ten carry around 9.6%. The sample taken for sequencing was peripheral blood. This clonotype was obtained from a man aged 55-75 years with active or convalescent COVID-19. This chain connects TRBV10-3 to TRBJ1-2; weak D call: TRBD1 (5 bases). The CDR3: CAISDSGHDYGYTF. The CDR3 bases are TGTGCCATCAGTGATTCAGGGCACGACTATGGCTACACCTTC.